These 26 T cell receptor beta chains share one sample of origin, sequenced in a study of beta chain features in type 1 diabetes. What was sequenced were expressed TCRB transcripts, since all of the isolated RNA had been reverse transcribed. Data came from immunoSEQ multiplex PCR; TCRdb stores just in-frame clones and leaves some out. Among fewer than 250,000 clones listed, 13% to 15% were seen once. The sequenced sample was naive CD4+ T cells from blood. All receptors derive from a woman aged 35 to 49 in good health.

This clone appeared a few times. Other DNA variants within this sample encode the same CDR3. The V gene is TRBV7-2, the J gene TRBJ1-2; D might be TRBD1 (6 bases). This CDR3 comprises 14 residues. Germline CDR1 reads SGHTA; CDR2 reads FQGNSA. V was pared by 1 base and J by 4 bases, with 10 bases between. The DNA of the CDR3 is TGTGCCAGCAGCTTAGTAGACAGGAGCTATGGCTACACCTTC. Its translation: CASSLVDRSYGYTF.

This clone was seen only a few times. V usage is TRBV2 and J usage is TRBJ2-6, with D perhaps TRBD2 (5 bases). V gave up 4 bases and J gave up 0 bases, with 10 bases separating them. The CDR3 is 16 amino acids. CDR1 and CDR2 from the germline V gene are SNHLY and FYNNEI. The CDR3 spells CASSVWRNSGANVLTF. The DNA for the CDR3 is TGTGCCAGCAGTGTGTGGAGGAACTCTGGGGCCAACGTCCTGACTTTC.

Only a few counts were recorded for this clone. The chain links TRBV4-2 to TRBJ2-3, with 8 positions matching TRBD2. The germline V gene has CDR1 LGHNA and CDR2 YNFKEQ. CDR3 length: 15 residues. After removal of 2 bases from V and 5 bases from J, the junction contained 6 bases not matched to a gene. The CDR3 spells CASSQPGGGGDTQYF. The CDR3 bases are TGTGCCAGCAGCCAACCCGGGGGGGGTGGAGATACGCAGTATTTT.

The chain has TRBV7-8 and TRBJ1-5, with D perhaps matching TRBD1 (5 bases). The V gene lost 5 bases and the J gene lost 4 bases, with 12 bases spanning the gap. Germline CDR1 is SGHVS and CDR2 is FQNEAQ. The CDR3 is 14 residues long. The CDR3 loop is CASSRDDRNQPQHF. The CDR3 coding sequence is TGTGCCAGCAGCCGCGATGACAGAAATCAGCCCCAGCATTTT.

This clone came up a few times. The chain combines TRBV11-2 with TRBJ2-1; perhaps TRBD2 as D (6 bases). The CDR3 spans 18 residues. V gave up 0 bases and J gave up 2 bases, with 17 bases separating them. Germline V CDR1 and CDR2: SGHAT, FQNNGV. The CDR3 coding sequence is TGTGCCAGCAGCTTAGACCCTCGGGGAGCGGGCACCTACAATGAGCAGTTCTTC. It is translated as CASSLDPRGAGTYNEQFF.

V gene TRBV6-4 combines with J gene TRBJ2-3, with D possibly being TRBD2 (5 bases). The germline V gene encodes CDR1 MRHNA and CDR2 SNTAGT. The CDR3 is 15 amino acids. The V end was cut by 5 bases, the J end by 0 bases, with 12 bases between. CDR3 DNA sequence: TGTGCCAGCAGTCAGCGGTTCCAGAGCACAGATACGCAGTATTTT. Translated, it gives CASSQRFQSTDTQYF.

This clone was detected only a few times. This chain links TRBV18 with TRBJ2-7, with 12 nucleotides matching TRBD1. J gave up 4 bases and V 2 bases, and 3 bases lay outside the gene matches. This CDR3 has 15 residues. CDR1 is KGHSH and CDR2 is LQKENI in the germline V gene. The CDR3 DNA reads TGTGCCAGCTCACCAGGGACAGGGGGCAAGTACGAGCAGTACTTC. Its protein product is CASSPGTGGKYEQYF.

The V and J genes are TRBV7-8 and TRBJ2-2; TRBD1 aligns across 9 bases. Germline CDR1 SGHVS, CDR2 FQNEAQ. CDR3 length: 16 amino acids. J lost 6 bases, V lost 5 bases, and 10 bases had no gene match. CDR3 sequence: CASSGRGTGFSGELFF. The CDR3 DNA reads TGTGCCAGCAGCGGTCGCGGGACAGGGTTCTCCGGGGAGCTGTTTTTT.

This clone has more than one count but fewer than ten. This rearrangement joins TRBV19 to TRBJ2-3; 7 bases match TRBD2. The V segment lost 5 bases and the J segment 5 bases; nucleotides outside the gene matches: 16. Germline-derived CDR1 and CDR2 are LNHDA and SQIVND (reference sequence). This CDR3 has 17 residues. The CDR3 protein is CASSFLAGRGVGDTQYF. In DNA form, the CDR3 reads TGTGCCAGTAGTTTTTTAGCGGGCCGGGGCGTCGGAGATACGCAGTATTTT. The full variable domain, completed using reference TRBV19 and TRBJ2-3, is DGGITQSPKYLFRKEGQNVTLSCEQNLNHDAMYWYRQDPGQGLRLIYYSQIVNDFQKGDIAEGYSVSREKKESFPLTVTSAQKNPTAFYLCASSFLAGRGVGDTQYFGPGTRLTVL.

V and J are TRBV2 and TRBJ2-2; 7 bases are shared with TRBD2. This CDR3 comprises 15 residues. V was clipped by 6 bases and J by 0 bases; unmatched bases: 4. Germline lookup yields CDR1 SNHLY and CDR2 FYNNEI. Here the CDR3 reads CASSVRGANTGELFF. CDR3 nucleotides: TGTGCCAGCAGCGTACGGGGGGCGAACACCGGGGAGCTGTTTTTT.

The genes are TRBV9 and TRBJ2-5, with TRBD2 identical over 15 bases. The CDR3 is 16 residues long. V lost 2 bases, J lost 4 bases, and 3 bases stayed unmatched. The germline V gene encodes CDR1 SGDLS and CDR2 YYNGEE. The CDR3 DNA follows: TGTGCCAGCAGCGTGGGGGGACTAGCGGGGGGAGAGACCCAGTACTTC. It codes for CASSVGGLAGGETQYF.

The CDR3 is CASSRDYSKEQFF. CDR3 DNA sequence: TGTGCCAGCAGTCGAGACTATTCCAAAGAGCAGTTCTTC. The chain employs TRBV6-1 and TRBJ2-1, with D perhaps TRBD2 (5 bases). Per germline, CDR1 MNHNS and CDR2 SASEGT. The V gene lost 5 bases and the J gene lost 10 bases, with 15 bases spanning the gap. This CDR3 is 13 amino acids long.

The chain joins TRBV6-4 to TRBJ2-5, with D perhaps TRBD2 (5 bases). Near its end, the DNA agrees better with TRBJ2-7, so the J call may be wrong. CDR3 size: 16 residues. Germline CDR1 and CDR2: MRHNA and SNTAGT. The chain's CDR3 is CASPEDLPFLHHEQYF. In nucleotides, the CDR3 is TGTGCCAGCCCAGAGGACTTACCGTTCCTACACCACGAGCAGTACTTC.

The rearrangement uses TRBV7-9 and TRBJ2-5; 7 bases line up with TRBD1. The CDR3 loop spans 15 amino acids. The ends lost 3 bases at V and 3 bases at J; junction bases unmatched: 7. The germline V gene has CDR1 SEHNR and CDR2 FQNEAQ (reference sequence). CDR3 amino acids: CASSFPRDSKETQYF. The CDR3 bases are TGTGCCAGCAGCTTCCCCCGGGACAGCAAAGAGACCCAGTACTTC.

The V gene is TRBV7-2, the J gene TRBJ1-3; possible D gene TRBD1, 6 bases. The V and J ends lost 4 bases and 1 base respectively, with 11 bases between them. Germline CDR1 is SGHTA and CDR2 is FQGNSA. This CDR3 comprises 15 residues. CDR3 region: CASSSGTYSGNTIYF. In DNA form, the CDR3 reads TGTGCCAGCAGCTCTGGGACATATTCTGGAAACACCATATATTTT. Complete variable domain (other parts from reference TRBV7-2 and TRBJ1-3): GAGVSQSPSNKVTEKGKDVELRCDPISGHTALYWYRQSLGQGLEFLIYFQGNSAPDKSGLPSDRFSAERTGGSVSTLTIQRTQQEDSAVYLCASSSGTYSGNTIYFGEGSWLTVV.

This clone was observed many times. The chain links TRBV23-1 to TRBJ2-2, with 7 bases matching TRBD1. TRBV23-1 is treated as an ORF (open reading frame) with a function not yet certain. With V trimmed by 3 bases and J by 2 bases, 21 bases remained unmatched. The CDR3 is 21 residues long. CDR3 region: CASSHKTPGQPIRGNTGELFF. The CDR3 DNA is TGCGCCAGCAGTCATAAAACTCCGGGACAGCCTATACGGGGTAACACCGGGGAGCTGTTTTTT.

This clone was seen only a few times. The V and J genes are TRBV7-8 and TRBJ1-5; unclear D gene. The CDR3 has 14 residues. Trimming stripped 4 bases from V and 3 bases from J, with 10 bases between. Per germline, CDR1 SGHVS and CDR2 FQNEAQ. The CDR3 DNA reads as TGTGCCAGCAGCTCCCGGGTTCCCAATCAGCCCCAGCATTTT. This gives the protein CASSSRVPNQPQHF.

The table lists this clone with a few counts. The chain links TRBV2 to TRBJ1-2; D is undetermined. Germline V CDR1 and CDR2: SNHLY, FYNNEI. V lost 8 bases and J lost 1, with 11 bases in between. This CDR3 comprises 13 residues. CDR3 residues: CASQRGSNYGYTF. The CDR3 DNA reads as TGTGCCAGCCAGAGAGGGAGTAACTATGGCTACACCTTC.

The chain joins TRBV11-2 to TRBJ1-2; 9 bases agree with TRBD1. The V gene end was trimmed by 4 bases and the J gene end by 8 bases; junction bases not matched to a gene: 11. The germline V gene has CDR1 SGHAT and CDR2 FQNNGV. The CDR3 extends over 15 amino acids. The CDR3 DNA is TGTGCCAGCAGCTCGCCTTGGGACAGGGCTCACGGCTACACCTTC. Its translation is CASSSPWDRAHGYTF.

For this clone: One end of the junction varies from germline; a read error may be responsible. The chain has TRBV5-4 and TRBJ2-3, with 8 bases matching TRBD2. This CDR3 contains 15 residues. Germline values: CDR1 SGHNT, CDR2 YYREEE (reference sequence). DNA of the CDR3: TGCGCCAGCAGCCATAGCGGGGAATCCACAGATACGCAGTATTTT. Residues: CASSHSGESTDTQYF.

A few counts support this clone. This chain joins TRBV4-1 and TRBJ2-7; D might be TRBD2 (7 bases). The V gene's germline CDR1 is MGHRA and CDR2 YSYEKL. V dropped 1 base and J dropped 2 bases, with 18 bases sitting between them. There are 17 residues in the CDR3. The CDR3 loop reads CASSQAAGGALAYEQYF. The CDR3, as DNA: TGCGCCAGCAGCCAAGCCGCTGGGGGGGCCCTTGCCTACGAGCAGTACTTC.

The rearrangement links TRBV11-2 to TRBJ2-2, with a tentative D call TRBD1 (5 bases). The CDR3 loop spans 16 amino acids. The V and J ends lost 5 bases and 0 bases respectively, with 13 bases between them. Germline V gene data show CDR1 as SGHAT and CDR2 as FQNNGV. This chain's CDR3 is CASSLRGGANTGELFF. The CDR3 DNA reads as TGTGCCAGCAGCCTAAGGGGCGGCGCGAACACCGGGGAGCTGTTTTTT.

This clone has just a few counts. The chain uses TRBV19 and TRBJ2-1, with a weak D call TRBD1 (6 bases). This CDR3 is 15 amino acids long. The V and J ends lost 1 base and 8 bases respectively, with 15 bases between them. The germline V gene has CDR1 LNHDA and CDR2 SQIVND (reference sequence). CDR3 sequence reads: CASSIAATGSDEQFF. Written as DNA, the CDR3 is TGTGCCAGTAGTATAGCGGCCACAGGGAGCGATGAGCAGTTCTTC.

The V and J genes are TRBV9 and TRBJ2-5, with D tentatively TRBD2 (6 bases). CDR3 length: 15 residues. V shed 3 bases and J shed 2 bases, with 14 bases lying between them. Germline values: CDR1 SGDLS, CDR2 YYNGEE. CDR3 in amino acids: CASSAPAGLQETQYF. The CDR3 DNA is TGTGCCAGCAGCGCCCCGGCGGGGCTACAAGAGACCCAGTACTTC. The whole variable domain, remainder taken from reference TRBV9 and TRBJ2-5, is DSGVTQTPKHLITATGQRVTLRCSPRSGDLSVYWYQQSLDQGLQFLIQYYNGEERAKGNILERFSAQQFPDLHSELNLSSLELGDSALYFCASSAPAGLQETQYFGPGTRLLVL.

The rearrangement uses TRBV7-2 and TRBJ2-7; TRBD1 might be the D (5 bases). Trimming left V 8 bases short and J 1 base short, with 12 bases between. CDR3 length: 13 residues. Germline values: CDR1 SGHTA, CDR2 FQGNSA. The CDR3 protein is CASQMPGSYEQYF. The CDR3 bases are TGTGCCAGCCAAATGCCAGGGTCCTACGAGCAGTACTTC.

J is TRBJ2-7 and V is TRBV12-5; D not resolved. Germline V gene lookup returns CDR1 LGHNT and CDR2 FRNRAP. This CDR3 spans 18 amino acids. Between the trimmed V and J ends, which lost 0 bases and 3 bases, there was a span of 21 bases. The CDR3, as DNA: TGTGCTAGTGGTTTGGTACCGGGTAGCTCGGCTGATGACTACGAGCAGTACTTC. As protein: CASGLVPGSSADDYEQYF.